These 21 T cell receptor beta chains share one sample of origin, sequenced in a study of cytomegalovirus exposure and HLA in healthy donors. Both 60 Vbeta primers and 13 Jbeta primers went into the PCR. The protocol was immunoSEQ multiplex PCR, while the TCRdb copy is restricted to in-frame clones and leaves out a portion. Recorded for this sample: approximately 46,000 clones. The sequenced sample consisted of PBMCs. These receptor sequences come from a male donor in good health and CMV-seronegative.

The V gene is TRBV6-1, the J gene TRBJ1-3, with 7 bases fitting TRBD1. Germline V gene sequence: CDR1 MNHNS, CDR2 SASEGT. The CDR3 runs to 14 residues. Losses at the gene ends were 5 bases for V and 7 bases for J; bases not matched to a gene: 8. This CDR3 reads CASSYEDRTNTIYF. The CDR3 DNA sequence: TGTGCCAGCAGTTATGAGGACAGGACTAACACCATATATTTT.

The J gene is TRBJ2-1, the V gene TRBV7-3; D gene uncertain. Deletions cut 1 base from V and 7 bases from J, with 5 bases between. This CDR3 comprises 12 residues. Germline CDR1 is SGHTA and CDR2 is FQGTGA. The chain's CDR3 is CASSLNPNEQFF. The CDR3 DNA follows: TGTGCCAGCAGCTTAAATCCTAATGAGCAGTTCTTC.

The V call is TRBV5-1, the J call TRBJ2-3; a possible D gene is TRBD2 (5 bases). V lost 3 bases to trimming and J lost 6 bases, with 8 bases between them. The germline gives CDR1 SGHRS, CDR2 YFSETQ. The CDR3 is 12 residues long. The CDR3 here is CASSSSGDTQYF. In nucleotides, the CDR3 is TGCGCCAGCAGCTCCTCGGGGGATACGCAGTATTTT.

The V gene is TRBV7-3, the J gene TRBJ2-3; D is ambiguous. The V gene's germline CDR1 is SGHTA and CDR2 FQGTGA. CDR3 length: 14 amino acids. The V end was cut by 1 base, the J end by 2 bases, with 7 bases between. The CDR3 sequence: CASSLNSHTDTQYF. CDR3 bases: TGTGCCAGCAGCTTAAACAGTCACACAGATACGCAGTATTTT.

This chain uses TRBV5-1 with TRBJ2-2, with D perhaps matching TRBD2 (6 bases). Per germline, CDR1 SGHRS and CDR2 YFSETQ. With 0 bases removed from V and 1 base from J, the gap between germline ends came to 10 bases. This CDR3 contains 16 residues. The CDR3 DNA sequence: TGCGCCAGCAGCTTGGAAGGAGGGATGAACACCGGGGAGCTGTTTTTT. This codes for CASSLEGGMNTGELFF.

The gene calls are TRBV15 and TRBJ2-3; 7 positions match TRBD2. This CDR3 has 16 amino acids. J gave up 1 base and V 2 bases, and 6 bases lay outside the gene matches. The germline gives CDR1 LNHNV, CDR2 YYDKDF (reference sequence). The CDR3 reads CATSRRSSGRTDTQYF. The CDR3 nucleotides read TGTGCCACCAGCAGACGGTCTAGCGGACGCACAGATACGCAGTATTTT.

The CDR3 protein is CASSRRQRSYEQYF. The CDR3 region has the DNA TGTGCCAGCAGCCGCCGACAGAGATCCTACGAGCAGTACTTC. The chain combines TRBV6-5 with TRBJ2-7, with D possibly TRBD1 on 5 matching bases. Germline loops: CDR1 MNHEY, CDR2 SVGAGI. This CDR3 is built from 14 residues. The V end was cut by 6 bases, the J end by 1 base, with 13 bases between.

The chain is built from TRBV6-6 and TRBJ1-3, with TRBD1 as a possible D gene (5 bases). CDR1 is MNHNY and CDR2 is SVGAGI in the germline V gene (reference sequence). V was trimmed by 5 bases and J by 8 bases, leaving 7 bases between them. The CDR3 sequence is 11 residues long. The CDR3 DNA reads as TGTGCCAGCAGTCAGGGTGACACCATATATTTT. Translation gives CASSQGDTIYF.

This chain's CDR3 is CAISGGQGNSPLHF. The CDR3 DNA sequence: TGTGCCATCAGTGGTGGACAGGGGAATTCACCCCTCCACTTT. J is TRBJ1-6 and V is TRBV10-3; 9 bases are a match to TRBD1. There are 14 residues in the CDR3. Germline trimming cut 4 bases from V and 7 bases from J; bases unmatched to any gene: 2. Looked up from germline, CDR1 is ENHRY and CDR2 is SYGVKD.

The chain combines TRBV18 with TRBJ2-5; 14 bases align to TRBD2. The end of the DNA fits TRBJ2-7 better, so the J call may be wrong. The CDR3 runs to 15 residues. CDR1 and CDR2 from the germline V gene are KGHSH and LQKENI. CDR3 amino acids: CASSPPGLAGDEQYF. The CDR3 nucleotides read TGTGCCAGCTCACCACCGGGACTAGCGGGGGACGAGCAGTACTTC.

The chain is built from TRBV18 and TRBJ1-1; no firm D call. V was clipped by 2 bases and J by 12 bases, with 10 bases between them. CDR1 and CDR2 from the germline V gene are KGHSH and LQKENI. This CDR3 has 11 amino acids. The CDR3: CASSPETGTFF. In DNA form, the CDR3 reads TGTGCCAGCTCACCAGAGACGGGTACTTTCTTT.

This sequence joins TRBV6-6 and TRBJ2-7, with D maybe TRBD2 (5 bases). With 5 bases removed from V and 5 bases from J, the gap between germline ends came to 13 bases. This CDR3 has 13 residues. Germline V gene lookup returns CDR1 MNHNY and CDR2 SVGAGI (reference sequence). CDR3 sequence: CASSDPGVNEQYF. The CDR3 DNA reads TGTGCCAGCAGTGACCCCGGGGTCAACGAGCAGTACTTC.

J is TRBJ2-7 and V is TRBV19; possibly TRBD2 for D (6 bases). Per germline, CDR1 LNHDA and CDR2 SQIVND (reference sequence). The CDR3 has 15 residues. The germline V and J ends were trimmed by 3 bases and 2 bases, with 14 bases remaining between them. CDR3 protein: CASSMGSGVPYEQYF. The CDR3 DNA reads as TGTGCCAGTAGTATGGGATCGGGGGTCCCCTACGAGCAGTACTTC. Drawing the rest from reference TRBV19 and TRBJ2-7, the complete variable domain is DGGITQSPKYLFRKEGQNVTLSCEQNLNHDAMYWYRQDPGQGLRLIYYSQIVNDFQKGDIAEGYSVSREKKESFPLTVTSAQKNPTAFYLCASSMGSGVPYEQYFGPGTRLTVT.

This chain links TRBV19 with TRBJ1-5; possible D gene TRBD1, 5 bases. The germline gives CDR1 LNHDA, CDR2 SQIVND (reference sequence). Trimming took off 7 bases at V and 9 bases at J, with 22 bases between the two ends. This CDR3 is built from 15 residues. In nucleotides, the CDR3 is TGTGCCAGTACGCAGCAGCGGGGCTTCAGGCGGCCCCAGCATTTT. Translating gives CASTQQRGFRRPQHF.

This CDR3 is CASSPGRGTDTQYF. CDR3 coding DNA: TGTGCCAGCTCACCAGGCAGGGGGACAGATACGCAGTATTTT. The J gene is TRBJ2-3, the V gene TRBV18; 7 nucleotides agree with TRBD1. Unmatched junction bases numbered 2, after V lost 2 bases and J lost 3 bases. CDR1 and CDR2 from the germline V gene are KGHSH and LQKENI. This CDR3 contains 14 residues.

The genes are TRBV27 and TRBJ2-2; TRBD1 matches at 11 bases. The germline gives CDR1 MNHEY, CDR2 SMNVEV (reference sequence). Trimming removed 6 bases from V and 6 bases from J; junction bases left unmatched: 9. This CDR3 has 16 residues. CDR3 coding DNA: TGTGCCAGCAGGGCGGGACAGGGGGTAAGGTCCGGGGAGCTGTTTTTT. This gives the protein CASRAGQGVRSGELFF.

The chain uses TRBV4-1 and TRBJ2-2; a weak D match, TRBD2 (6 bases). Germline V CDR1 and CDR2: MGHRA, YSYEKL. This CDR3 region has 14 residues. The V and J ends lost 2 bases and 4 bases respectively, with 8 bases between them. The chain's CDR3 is CASSQLGGTGELFF. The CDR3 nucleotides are TGCGCCAGCAGCCAACTGGGGGGCACCGGGGAGCTGTTTTTT.

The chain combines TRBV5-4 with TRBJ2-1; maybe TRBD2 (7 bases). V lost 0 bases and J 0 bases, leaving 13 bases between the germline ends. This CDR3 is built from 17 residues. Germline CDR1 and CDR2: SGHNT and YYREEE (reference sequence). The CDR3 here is CASSLAGGGPSYNEQFF. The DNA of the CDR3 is TGTGCCAGCAGCTTGGCGGGGGGCGGGCCCTCCTACAATGAGCAGTTCTTC.

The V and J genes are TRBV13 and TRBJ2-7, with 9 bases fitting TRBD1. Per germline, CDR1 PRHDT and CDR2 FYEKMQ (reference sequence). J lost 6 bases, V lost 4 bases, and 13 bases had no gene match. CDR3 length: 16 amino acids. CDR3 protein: CASSSLRTGVISEQYF. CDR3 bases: TGTGCCAGCAGCTCCCTACGGACAGGGGTGATTTCCGAGCAGTACTTC.

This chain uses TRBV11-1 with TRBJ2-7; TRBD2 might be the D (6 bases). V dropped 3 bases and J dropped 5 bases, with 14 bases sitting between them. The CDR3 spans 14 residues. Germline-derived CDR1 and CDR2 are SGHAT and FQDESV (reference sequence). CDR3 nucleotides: TGTGCCAGCAGCTTGGGGGGAGTTATCGACGAGCAGTACTTC. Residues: CASSLGGVIDEQYF. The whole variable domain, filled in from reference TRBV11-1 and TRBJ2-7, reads EAEVAQSPRYKITEKSQAVAFWCDPISGHATLYWYRQILGQGPELLVQFQDESVVDDSQLPKDRFSAERLKGVDSTLKIQPAELGDSAMYLCASSLGGVIDEQYFGPGTRLTVT.

CDR3 DNA: TGCGCCAGCAGCCAGGGCGGGACTAGCGGGAGTTCCTACGAGCAGTACTTC. It codes for CASSQGGTSGSSYEQYF. The genes are TRBV4-1 and TRBJ2-7; 14 bases fit TRBD2. Germline V gene sequence: CDR1 MGHRA, CDR2 YSYEKL. V lost 3 bases and J lost 1; bases outside the gene matches: 5. The CDR3 spans 17 residues.